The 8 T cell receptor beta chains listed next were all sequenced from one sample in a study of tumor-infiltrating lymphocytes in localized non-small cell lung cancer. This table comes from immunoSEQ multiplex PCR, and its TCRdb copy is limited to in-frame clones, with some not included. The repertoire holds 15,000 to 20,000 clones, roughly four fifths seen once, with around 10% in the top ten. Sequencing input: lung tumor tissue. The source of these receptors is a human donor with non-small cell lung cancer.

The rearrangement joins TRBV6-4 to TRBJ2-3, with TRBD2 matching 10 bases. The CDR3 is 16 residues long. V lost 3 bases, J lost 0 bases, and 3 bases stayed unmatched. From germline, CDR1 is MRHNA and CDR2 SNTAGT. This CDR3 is CASSDQRGGSTDTQYF. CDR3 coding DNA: TGTGCCAGCAGTGATCAGCGGGGGGGGAGCACAGATACGCAGTATTTT.

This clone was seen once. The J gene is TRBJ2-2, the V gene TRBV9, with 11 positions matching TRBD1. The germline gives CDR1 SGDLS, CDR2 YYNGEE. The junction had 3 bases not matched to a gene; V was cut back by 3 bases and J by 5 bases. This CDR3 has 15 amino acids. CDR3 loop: CASSAGTGGTGELFF. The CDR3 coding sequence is TGTGCCAGCAGCGCGGGGACAGGGGGTACCGGGGAGCTGTTTTTT.

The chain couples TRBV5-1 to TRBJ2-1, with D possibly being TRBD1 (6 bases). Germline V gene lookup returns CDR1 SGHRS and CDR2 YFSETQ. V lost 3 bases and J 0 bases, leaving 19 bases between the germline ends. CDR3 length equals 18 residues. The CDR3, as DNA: TGCGCCAGCAGCTGGGGAACGGGTCAGGGGCGCTCCTACAATGAGCAGTTCTTC. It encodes CASSWGTGQGRSYNEQFF. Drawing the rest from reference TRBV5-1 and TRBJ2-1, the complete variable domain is KAGVTQTPRYLIKTRGQQVTLSCSPISGHRSVSWYQQTPGQGLQFLFEYFSETQRNKGNFPGRFSGRQFSNSRSEMNVSTLELGDSALYLCASSWGTGQGRSYNEQFFGPGTRLTVL.

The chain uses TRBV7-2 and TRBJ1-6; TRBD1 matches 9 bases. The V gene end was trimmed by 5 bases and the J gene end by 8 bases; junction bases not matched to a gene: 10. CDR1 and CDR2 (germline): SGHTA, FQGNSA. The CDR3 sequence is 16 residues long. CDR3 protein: CASSPATGGGDSPLHF. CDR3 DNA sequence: TGTGCCAGCAGCCCTGCGACAGGGGGTGGTGATTCACCCCTCCACTTT.

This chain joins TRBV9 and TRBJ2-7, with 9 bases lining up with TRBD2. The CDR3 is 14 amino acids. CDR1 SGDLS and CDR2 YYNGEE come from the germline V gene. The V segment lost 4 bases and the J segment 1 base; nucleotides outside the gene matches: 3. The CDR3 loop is CASSSAGGSYEQYF. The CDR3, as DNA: TGTGCCAGCAGCTCAGCGGGAGGTTCCTACGAGCAGTACTTC.

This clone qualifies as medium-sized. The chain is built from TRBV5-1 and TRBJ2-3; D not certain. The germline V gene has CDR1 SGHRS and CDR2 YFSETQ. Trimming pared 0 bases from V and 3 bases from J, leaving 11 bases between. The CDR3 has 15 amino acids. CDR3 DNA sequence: TGCGCCAGCAGCTTGGGAGCTGGGGTTACAGATACGCAGTATTTT. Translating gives CASSLGAGVTDTQYF.

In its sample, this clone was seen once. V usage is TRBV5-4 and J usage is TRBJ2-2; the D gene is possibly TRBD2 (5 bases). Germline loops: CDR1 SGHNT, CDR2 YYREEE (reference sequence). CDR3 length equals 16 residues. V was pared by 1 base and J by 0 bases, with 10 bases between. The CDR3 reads CASSLRGGPNTGELFF. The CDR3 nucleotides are TGTGCCAGCAGCTTGCGCGGCGGGCCGAACACCGGGGAGCTGTTTTTT.

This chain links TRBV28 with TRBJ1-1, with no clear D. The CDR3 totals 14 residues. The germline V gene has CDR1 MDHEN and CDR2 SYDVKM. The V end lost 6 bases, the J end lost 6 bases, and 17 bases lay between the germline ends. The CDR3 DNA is TGTGCCAGCAGCCCCGAAGGGCCCATGGCTGAAGCTTTCTTT. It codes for CASSPEGPMAEAFF.